This T cell receptor beta chain emerged from a study of cytomegalovirus exposure and HLA in healthy donors. Study-wide results and limits: Presence/absence analyses assumed roughly uniform sequencing depth across donors. Earlier analysis looked at TCR beta V segments, and most were productive about 90% or about 30% of the time. Altogether, 170 or so TCR beta chains were recorded as cytomegalovirus-associated.

Every donor was a healthy person donating bone marrow. This clone was detected only once. The antigen remains unidentified. Researchers ran the PCR with 60 Vbeta and 13 Jbeta primers. The repertoire was sequenced with immunoSEQ multiplex PCR; TCRdb's copy has only in-frame clones and lacks some. The data hold 100,000 to 150,000 clones, with 75% to 85% observed a single time. The CDR3 runs to 14 residues. CDR1 and CDR2 from the germline V gene are KGHSH and LQKENI. The V and J genes are TRBV18 and TRBJ2-5, with 7 bases identical to TRBD1. The J call may be incorrect, as the DNA end agrees better with TRBJ2-7. This TCR was sampled from a man aged 30-40 years in good health and CMV-seronegative. The specimen was PBMCs. CDR3 in DNA: TGTGCCAGCTCACCACAAGGGACAGCTTACGAGCAGTACTTC. It codes for CASSPQGTAYEQYF.